A selection of T cell receptor beta chains follows, all from one sample in a study of identifying expanded T cells in peripheral blood. Only in-frame clones appear in the TCRdb table, and some are missing; sequencing was by immunoSEQ multiplex PCR. The sample lists more than 85,000 clones, about 88% seen once, with 6.5% to 9% in the top ten. The sequenced sample was blood. The receptors stem from a person between 18 and 75 years old in good health. Each CDR3 is given with its conserved first and last residue. D genes are given only for firm matches. Clone size is stated in some rows and not others, as once, few, many or a class when expanded.

abundance	d_gene	v_gene	j_gene	CDR3aa
.	TRBD1	TRBV7-8	TRBJ2-2	CASGQGLTNTGELFF
.	.	TRBV5-1	TRBJ2-2	CASSLAQTRNTGELFF
.	TRBD2	TRBV25-1	TRBJ2-7	CASSDQTSGYEQYF
many	.	TRBV6-4	TRBJ2-2	CASRADQNTGELFF
.	TRBD1	TRBV28	TRBJ2-7	CASSGHGTGAGYEQYF
.	.	TRBV4-1	TRBJ1-2	CASSQEGGSGYTF
.	.	TRBV9	TRBJ2-7	CASSPRTGHEQYF
once	.	TRBV6-1	TRBJ1-2	CASSEGAASRVHGYTF
.	.	TRBV6-5	TRBJ1-3	CASSYRGNTIYF
.	.	TRBV7-2	TRBJ1-2	CASSLAQWGTGYTF
.	.	TRBV6-5	TRBJ2-7	CASSYVEGSPYEQYF
.	TRBD1	TRBV7-2	TRBJ2-1	CASILGTDDEQFF
.	.	TRBV6-6	TRBJ1-6	CASGPSNSPLHF
.	.	TRBV27	TRBJ2-3	CASSSRLDRSTDTQYF
.	.	TRBV7-2	TRBJ1-3	CASSLLTATDLSGNTIYF
.	TRBD2	TRBV6-6	TRBJ2-7	CASTGLAGDYEQYF
.	TRBD1	TRBV6-1	TRBJ2-7	CASSPGQGVSYEQYF
.	TRBD1	TRBV5-6	TRBJ2-7	CASSGEQGNGVEQYF
.	TRBD1	TRBV10-3	TRBJ1-2	CAILRAQGDYGYTF
.	TRBD2	TRBV29-1	TRBJ2-3	CSVEASGMETQYF
.	.	TRBV7-9	TRBJ2-3	CASSYKGRGTDTQYF
.	.	TRBV7-2	TRBJ2-3	CASSPAGHPDTQYF
.	TRBD1	TRBV19	TRBJ1-5	CASSVHRDRVNQPQHF
.	TRBD2	TRBV9	TRBJ2-2	CASSVQPPGLAGAGELFF
.	.	TRBV9	TRBJ2-5	CASSISQGWKETQYF
.	.	TRBV7-3	TRBJ2-3	CASSPGTSPRTDTQYF
.	TRBD1	TRBV5-8	TRBJ1-1	CASSLDREWEAFF
.	TRBD1	TRBV6-6	TRBJ1-2	CASSPQGAPYGYTF
.	TRBD1	TRBV5-1	TRBJ1-1	CASSLGTGQVGVTFF
.	TRBD1	TRBV25-1	TRBJ1-1	CASSKATGVNTEAFF
.	TRBD1	TRBV19	TRBJ1-4	CASSPPGQGREKLFF
.	.	TRBV19	TRBJ1-5	CASSGSGDGQPQHF